This TCR beta chain was sequenced in a study of post-analysis software for immune sequencing data. About the research overall: Patients had relapsing-remitting, secondary progressive or progressive-relapsing multiple sclerosis; some lacked subtype. Study results and limitations: Significantly decreased normalized Chao1 diversity was recorded for multiple sclerosis patients relative to controls. Included in a set of roughly five TRBV segments more frequent in patients than controls were TRBV5-6, TRBV5-1 and TRBV20-1. When the samples were clustered directly with F measure, those that had been prepared in the same batch showed strong co-clustering.

As concerns this clonotype: Antigen unknown.

Germline V gives CDR1 MGHRA, CDR2 YSYEKL. V was clipped by 4 bases and J by 1 base, with 10 bases between them. The CDR3 sequence is 15 residues long. Prepared libraries of TCR beta cDNA carried unique molecular identifiers. cDNA molecules numbering some 500,000 came from about 0.94 to 9.7 million T cells. Each CDR3 protein gets one entry after TCRdb re-called the PCR reads with MiXCR. The sample lists hundreds of thousands of distinct CDR3 sequences, approximately 50% occurring once. The sequence was obtained from a girl aged 10 to 17 with multiple sclerosis. The rearrangement joins TRBV4-1 to TRBJ2-2; unclear D gene. Sample: blood. The CDR3, as DNA: TGCGCCAGCAGCCCCTGGAAGCTGAACACCGGGGAGCTGTTTTTT. As protein: CASSPWKLNTGELFF.